Listed here are 2 T cell receptor beta chains from one sample, sequenced in a study of T cell changes during pregnancy in multiple sclerosis. TCRdb's copy holds only in-frame clones and misses some; the assay was immunoSEQ multiplex PCR. In the table there are approximately 74,000 clones, 75% to 90% of which are singletons. Sequences were derived from peripheral blood, sampled before pregnancy. These receptors were collected from a female donor with multiple sclerosis, enrolled in a pregnancy study.

The V call is TRBV30, the J call TRBJ1-5; D is undetermined. The ends were cut back, 1 base at V and 3 bases at J, with 10 bases in the middle. The CDR3 runs 14 residues. The germline CDR1 and CDR2 sequences are GTSNPN and SVGIG (reference sequence). The CDR3 here is CAWSGTTSNQPQHF. The CDR3 DNA is TGTGCCTGGAGTGGAACTACTTCCAATCAGCCCCAGCATTTT.

V is TRBV9 and J is TRBJ2-3; 10 nucleotides align to TRBD2. This CDR3 is built from 15 residues. The ends lost 3 bases at V and 1 base at J; junction bases unmatched: 2. In germline, CDR1 is SGDLS, CDR2 YYNGEE. The CDR3 DNA reads TGTGCCAGCAGCGCCGGACTAGCGGGCACAGATACGCAGTATTTT. Residues: CASSAGLAGTDTQYF. Full variable domain (rest looked up from reference TRBV9 and TRBJ2-3): DSGVTQTPKHLITATGQRVTLRCSPRSGDLSVYWYQQSLDQGLQFLIQYYNGEERAKGNILERFSAQQFPDLHSELNLSSLELGDSALYFCASSAGLAGTDTQYFGPGTRLTVL.